This entry lists 25 T cell receptor beta chains sequenced from one sample in a study of cytomegalovirus exposure and HLA in healthy donors. The PCR had 60 Vbeta and 13 Jbeta primers. Some clones are missing from TCRdb's copy, which holds only in-frame ones; the method was immunoSEQ multiplex PCR. The sample records approximately 130,000 clones, approximately 61% being singletons. What was sequenced was PBMCs. All receptors come from a woman in her forties in good health and CMV-seronegative.

This clone was detected only a few times. V gene TRBV5-6 combines with J gene TRBJ1-2; possibly TRBD1 for D (6 bases). CDR1 is SGHDT and CDR2 is YYEEEE in the germline V gene. This CDR3 is built from 15 residues. Trimming removed 0 bases from V and 6 bases from J, with 15 bases in between. As DNA, the CDR3 is TGTGCCAGCAGCTTGGGGGCGACAGGAAATAATGGCTACACCTTC. This codes for CASSLGATGNNGYTF.

The chain joins TRBV5-6 to TRBJ2-6; D may be TRBD1 (5 bases). The V gene lost 6 bases and the J gene lost 0 bases, with 16 bases spanning the gap. Germline V lookup: CDR1 SGHDT, CDR2 YYEEEE. The CDR3 consists of 17 residues. CDR3 loop: CASTNRRPNSGANVLTF. The CDR3 DNA is TGTGCCAGCACTAACAGGCGCCCCAACTCTGGGGCCAACGTCCTGACTTTC. Full variable domain (rest looked up from reference TRBV5-6 and TRBJ2-6): DAGVTQSPTHLIKTRGQQVTLRCSPKSGHDTVSWYQQALGQGPQFIFQYYEEEERQRGNFPDRFSGHQFPNYSSELNVNALLLGDSALYLCASTNRRPNSGANVLTFGAGSRLTVL.

CDR3 coding DNA: TGCGCCAGCAGCCCCGGTCGGGACAGCAATGAAAAACTGTTTTTT. Translation: CASSPGRDSNEKLFF. The J gene is TRBJ1-4, the V gene TRBV5-1, with 7 bases that match TRBD1. V lost 4 bases and J lost 5; bases outside the gene matches: 8. This CDR3 is built from 15 residues. Germline V gene sequence: CDR1 SGHRS, CDR2 YFSETQ.

The rearrangement joins TRBV7-2 to TRBJ2-3; TRBD2 matches 13 bases. The CDR3 sequence is 19 residues long. The germline gives CDR1 SGHTA, CDR2 FQGNSA. V trimming: 5 bases; J trimming: 0 bases; junction bases outside the gene matches: 11. CDR3 loop: CASSPRGLAGRPSTDTQYF. The CDR3 nucleotides are TGTGCCAGCAGCCCGCGGGGACTAGCGGGGCGCCCTAGCACAGATACGCAGTATTTT.

The rearrangement links TRBV7-9 to TRBJ1-1; tentatively, D is TRBD1 (5 bases). CDR3 length: 16 residues. V was shortened by 5 bases and J by 1 base, with 17 bases between the two germline ends. Germline V lookup: CDR1 SEHNR, CDR2 FQNEAQ (reference sequence). The CDR3 DNA is TGTGCCAGCAGCCCTTGGGGCGGGGGACCGAACACTGAAGCTTTCTTT. Translating it yields CASSPWGGGPNTEAFF.

The table lists this clone with a few counts. The V gene is TRBV7-8, the J gene TRBJ1-1; 7 nucleotides agree with TRBD1. The CDR3 runs to 16 residues. With V trimmed by 7 bases and J by 2 bases, 13 bases remained unmatched. In germline, CDR1 is SGHVS, CDR2 FQNEAQ. The DNA for the CDR3 is TGTGCCAGCACCATAATGGGAGGACAGGTTAACACTGAAGCTTTCTTT. Translating gives CASTIMGGQVNTEAFF. Full variable domain (rest looked up from reference TRBV7-8 and TRBJ1-1): GAGVSQSPRYKVAKRGQDVALRCDPISGHVSLFWYQQALGQGPEFLTYFQNEAQLDKSGLPSDRFFAERPEGSVSTLKIQRTQQEDSAVYLCASTIMGGQVNTEAFFGQGTRLTVV.

The J gene is TRBJ1-2, the V gene TRBV9, with D perhaps matching TRBD1 (5 bases). Germline loops: CDR1 SGDLS, CDR2 YYNGEE. V gave up 0 bases and J gave up 3 bases, with 6 bases separating them. CDR3 length: 13 amino acids. Here the CDR3 DNA reads TGTGCCAGCAGCGTAGAGACAGACTATGGCTACACCTTC. As protein: CASSVETDYGYTF.

This clone was seen a handful of times. The chain recombines TRBV4-1 with TRBJ1-1; D is unresolved. CDR3 length: 15 residues. The germline CDR1 and CDR2 sequences are MGHRA and YSYEKL. Trimming stripped 1 base from V and 1 base from J, with 10 bases between. CDR3 sequence reads: CASSQVMARNTEAFF. In DNA, the CDR3 is TGCGCCAGCAGCCAAGTTATGGCAAGGAACACTGAAGCTTTCTTT.

V gene TRBV2 combines with J gene TRBJ1-5; no clear D gene. The V gene's germline CDR1 is SNHLY and CDR2 FYNNEI. Trimming cost V 0 bases and J 7 bases, with 7 bases left between them. The CDR3 length is 13 residues. CDR3 amino acids: CASSEARYQPQHF. In DNA, the CDR3 is TGTGCCAGCAGTGAAGCGCGATACCAGCCCCAGCATTTT.

To note about this clone: The junction shows a germline mismatch at one end, possibly a read error. The chain has TRBV11-2 and TRBJ2-1, with 7 bases matching TRBD1. The germline V gene encodes CDR1 SGHAT and CDR2 FQNNGV. This CDR3 spans 15 amino acids. CDR3 bases: TGTGCCAGCAGCGTAGACAGGGAACGATACAATGAGCAGTTCTTC. Residues: CASSVDRERYNEQFF. The full variable domain, with the rest looked up from reference TRBV11-2 and TRBJ2-1, is EAGVAQSPRYKIIEKRQSVAFWCNPISGHATLYWYQQILGQGPKLLIQFQNNGVVDDSQLPKDRFSAERLKGVDSTLKIQPAKLEDSAVYLCASSVDRERYNEQFFGPGTRLTVL.

The chain joins TRBV27 to TRBJ2-7; 7 bases are a match to TRBD2. There are 16 residues in the CDR3. Looked up from germline, CDR1 is MNHEY and CDR2 is SMNVEV (reference sequence). The V segment lost 5 bases and the J segment 2 bases; nucleotides outside the gene matches: 12. CDR3 DNA sequence: TGTGCCAGCAGTCTTATCTCCCCGGGGGGTACCTACGAGCAGTACTTC. Protein product: CASSLISPGGTYEQYF.

The chain is built from TRBV7-3 and TRBJ2-3; TRBD2 matches at 9 bases. V trimming: 1 base; J trimming: 2 bases; junction bases outside the gene matches: 7. This CDR3 comprises 17 residues. CDR1 is SGHTA and CDR2 is FQGTGA in the germline V gene. The CDR3 protein is CASSLKGAGGPTDTQYF. For the CDR3, the DNA is TGTGCCAGCAGCTTAAAAGGGGCGGGGGGGCCCACAGATACGCAGTATTTT.

In its sample, this clone was seen a few times. The rearrangement links TRBV30 to TRBJ1-1, with D uncertain. The V gene lost 2 bases and the J gene lost 2 bases, with 9 bases spanning the gap. CDR1 is GTSNPN, CDR2 SVGIG, per germline (reference sequence). The length of the CDR3 is 13 residues. CDR3 amino acids: CAWSFLKNTEAFF. CDR3 sequence (DNA): TGTGCCTGGAGTTTCCTTAAAAACACTGAAGCTTTCTTT.

The V and J genes are TRBV7-6 and TRBJ2-7; possibly TRBD2 for D (6 bases). Germline CDR1 and CDR2: SGHVS and FNYEAQ. Trimming stripped 4 bases from V and 0 bases from J, with 13 bases between. This CDR3 has 15 amino acids. CDR3 amino acids: CASSSGTQSSYEQYF. DNA for the CDR3: TGTGCCAGCAGCTCCGGGACTCAGAGCTCCTACGAGCAGTACTTC.

The sample holds one count of this clone. J is TRBJ2-7 and V is TRBV27; 9 bases align to TRBD1. Germline V gene lookup returns CDR1 MNHEY and CDR2 SMNVEV (reference sequence). J gave up 3 bases and V 3 bases, and 6 bases lay outside the gene matches. This CDR3 has 15 residues. CDR3 DNA sequence: TGTGCCAGCAGTTTTTTGCCGGGACAGGGCTACGAGCAGTACTTC. Amino acid sequence: CASSFLPGQGYEQYF.

The rearrangement joins TRBV6-6 to TRBJ2-7, with unresolved D. Germline lookup yields CDR1 MNHNY and CDR2 SVGAGI (reference sequence). Trimming pared 7 bases from V and 0 bases from J, leaving 16 bases between. The length of the CDR3 is 15 residues. Here the CDR3 DNA reads TGTGCCAGCACCCCGACACTTTTGAACTCCTACGAGCAGTACTTC. Its translation is CASTPTLLNSYEQYF.

In its sample, this clone was seen many times. The rearrangement uses TRBV27 and TRBJ2-7; 11 bases are a match to TRBD2. The CDR3 length is 15 residues. Per germline, CDR1 MNHEY and CDR2 SMNVEV (reference sequence). Trimming at V came to 4 bases and at J to 3 bases, leaving 5 bases not matched to a gene. The CDR3, as DNA: TGTGCCAGCAGTTCAGTAGCGGGGGGGAACTACGAGCAGTACTTC. Translation gives CASSSVAGGNYEQYF.

The rearrangement links TRBV4-3 to TRBJ2-2; no reliable D call. Germline-derived CDR1 and CDR2 are LGHNA and YSLEER. The V and J ends lost 0 bases and 1 base respectively, with 12 bases between them. The CDR3 covers 17 residues. The CDR3, as DNA: TGCGCCAGCAGCCAAGATTTAGCAGTCGTGAACACCGGGGAGCTGTTTTTT. Amino acid sequence: CASSQDLAVVNTGELFF.

V is TRBV4-1 and J is TRBJ1-2; 10 nucleotides match TRBD1. This CDR3 is built from 19 residues. J gave up 1 base and V 3 bases, and 14 bases lay outside the gene matches. Germline CDR1 is MGHRA and CDR2 is YSYEKL. CDR3 nucleotides: TGCGCCAGCAGCCACCCTCCGGGACAGGGGTCTTTTCATAACTATGGCTACACCTTC. Amino acid sequence: CASSHPPGQGSFHNYGYTF.

With regard to this clone: This same CDR3 is encoded by further DNA sequences in the sample. V gene TRBV7-9 combines with J gene TRBJ2-1; D might be TRBD2 (6 bases). CDR1 SEHNR and CDR2 FQNEAQ come from the germline V gene (reference sequence). The V end lost 4 bases, the J end lost 3 bases, and 7 bases lay between the germline ends. This CDR3 spans 13 amino acids. The chain's CDR3 is CASSSGLYNEQFF. The CDR3 nucleotides are TGTGCCAGCAGCTCGGGACTCTACAATGAGCAGTTCTTC.

This clone was observed once. This chain joins TRBV11-2 and TRBJ1-1; D uncertain. Germline lookup yields CDR1 SGHAT and CDR2 FQNNGV. Trimming cost V 0 bases and J 0 bases, with 8 bases left between them. The CDR3 covers 15 residues. The CDR3 protein is CASSLDRVVNTEAFF. DNA of the CDR3: TGTGCCAGCAGCTTAGATCGGGTGGTGAACACTGAAGCTTTCTTT.

The rearrangement uses TRBV19 and TRBJ1-5, with no clear D. V was clipped by 2 bases and J by 5 bases, with 10 bases between them. There are 14 residues in the CDR3. The V gene's germline CDR1 is LNHDA and CDR2 SQIVND (reference sequence). CDR3 loop: CASSIIFLHQPQHF. CDR3 DNA: TGTGCCAGTAGTATAATCTTCCTCCATCAGCCCCAGCATTTT.

V usage is TRBV27 and J usage is TRBJ1-5, with 9 bases fitting TRBD1. Trimming at V came to 4 bases and at J to 7 bases, leaving 8 bases not matched to a gene. The CDR3 runs to 15 residues. Germline loops: CDR1 MNHEY, CDR2 SMNVEV (reference sequence). Here the CDR3 reads CASSSSGTGYQPQHF. The CDR3 coding sequence is TGTGCCAGCAGTTCCTCCGGGACAGGGTACCAGCCCCAGCATTTT.

The chain joins TRBV27 to TRBJ1-6, with D tentatively TRBD1 (5 bases). Germline lookup yields CDR1 MNHEY and CDR2 SMNVEV (reference sequence). The CDR3 is 14 amino acids. Trimming removed 8 bases from V and 1 base from J, with 9 bases in between. The CDR3 nucleotides are TGTGCCAGCTGGGGGGGGTCCTATAATTCACCCCTCCACTTT. Its protein is CASWGGSYNSPLHF.

This clone was counted only a few times. In the same sample, other DNA sequences code for this CDR3. The V call is TRBV5-1, the J call TRBJ1-1; 9 bases are a match to TRBD1. Germline assignment: CDR1 SGHRS and CDR2 YFSETQ. Losses at the gene ends were 5 bases for V and 4 bases for J; bases not matched to a gene: 15. The CDR3 is 17 residues long. The CDR3, as DNA: TGCGCCAGCAGTTCGGGACAGGGCTTCCAACGGAGCACTGAAGCTTTCTTT. This codes for CASSSGQGFQRSTEAFF. The full variable domain, completed using reference TRBV5-1 and TRBJ1-1, is KAGVTQTPRYLIKTRGQQVTLSCSPISGHRSVSWYQQTPGQGLQFLFEYFSETQRNKGNFPGRFSGRQFSNSRSEMNVSTLELGDSALYLCASSSGQGFQRSTEAFFGQGTRLTVV.